This T cell receptor (delta chain) emerged from a study of Vδ1+ human thymocytes. Points from the study as a whole: In the thymus, TRG and TRD repertoires looked highly polyclonal with Gaussian CDR3 lengths.

A remark on this clone: Its target is not known.

RNA was extracted from the cells and then reverse transcribed. Pooled V-gene forward primers with one constant-region reverse primer generated the CDR3 amplicons by multiplex PCR. TCRdb reapplied CATT to the multiplex PCR reads. This sample yields about 54,000 delta-chain clones, of which about 16% are seen a single time; 0.5% to 0.55% belongs to the top ten. V was clipped by 0 bases and J by 4 bases; unmatched bases: 6. There are 17 residues in the CDR3. Germline CDR1 TSWWSYY, CDR2 QGS. This chain links TRDV1 with TRDJ1, with TRDD3 matching over 12 bases. Sequences were obtained from Vdelta1+ gamma-delta thymocytes from the thymus. The subset denotes: FACS-sorted CD3+ TCRalphabeta- TCRVdelta1+ TCRVdelta2- thymocytes. The TCR was taken from a boy younger than two who had congenital heart surgery. The CDR3 reads CALGELAWGIRGDKLIF. The CDR3 region has the DNA TGTGCTCTTGGGGAACTAGCCTGGGGGATACGAGGCGATAAACTCATCTTT.